The rows below give T cell receptor beta chains drawn from one sample of a study of shared clonotypes between healthy human individuals. Here immunoSEQ multiplex PCR was the method, and the copy in TCRdb shows in-frame clones only, minus some. This sample carries some 480,000 clones, 65% to 80% of them seen once, and the ten largest clones take 9.5% to 15%. Sequencing used PBMCs. These receptors were obtained from a woman aged 40 to 50 in good health. Some clones in this sample may be carry-over from other donors' samples. The CDR3 runs from the conserved cysteine through the conserved F or W. The D gene is left open where the match is weak. Size tells how often a clone was seen (once, few, many) or the class of an expanded clone, and some rows leave it out.

abundance,j_gene,d_gene,v_gene,CDR3nt,CDR3aa
-,TRBJ2-1,-,TRBV28,TGTGCCAGCAGTTTCCACAATGAGCAGTTCTTC,CASSFHNEQFF
-,TRBJ2-1,-,TRBV28,TGTGCCAGCAGTTCGACTAGAAGGATCTACAATGAGCAGTTCTTC,CASSSTRRIYNEQFF
-,TRBJ2-4,TRBD2,TRBV5-4,TGTGCCAGCAGCTTGGTTCCGAGCGGGAGTACCAAAAACATTCAGTACTTC,CASSLVPSGSTKNIQYF
-,TRBJ1-3,-,TRBV7-8,TGTGCCAGCAGCTCACTGACAATCTCTGGAAACACCATATATTTT,CASSSLTISGNTIYF
-,TRBJ1-5,-,TRBV27,TGTGCCAGCAGTGGTCAGGGAAATCAGCCCCAGCATTTT,CASSGQGNQPQHF
once,TRBJ2-5,-,TRBV27,TGTGCCAGCAGTGTACGACGGGACCCGGAAGAGACCCAGTACTTC,CASSVRRDPEETQYF
-,TRBJ2-7,TRBD2,TRBV28,TGTGCCAGCAGGGACCCCGGACTAGCGGGAGTAAGCGAGCAGTACTTC,CASRDPGLAGVSEQYF
-,TRBJ1-2,-,TRBV11-2,TGTGCCAGCAGCTTAGAACAGGCGAACTATGGCTACACCTTC,CASSLEQANYGYTF
few,TRBJ2-2,-,TRBV11-3,TGTGCCAGCAGCTTAGTCCCCGGGGGCACCGGGGAGCTGTTTTTT,CASSLVPGGTGELFF
-,TRBJ2-3,-,TRBV19,TGTGCCAGTAGGGCGGGACTCACAGATACGCAGTATTTT,CASRAGLTDTQYF
few,TRBJ1-1,-,TRBV28,TGTGCCAGCAGTCCTTTATGGACTGAAGCTTTCTTT,CASSPLWTEAFF
-,TRBJ2-2,-,TRBV7-9,TGTGCCAGCAGCCTCGGGCAGGGCGAATCCGGGGAGCTGTTTTTT,CASSLGQGESGELFF
-,TRBJ2-4,TRBD2,TRBV7-3,TGTGCCAGCAGCCCCGGTGGTAGCGGGAGTTCTCAAAACATTCAGTACTTC,CASSPGGSGSSQNIQYF
few,TRBJ2-2,TRBD1,TRBV30,TGTGCCTGGACCCAGGGGGCACAGGACACCGGGGAGCTGTTTTTT,CAWTQGAQDTGELFF
-,TRBJ2-7,TRBD1,TRBV9,TGTGCCAGCAGCGAACAAGGACAGGGGAAGAACGAGCAGTACTTC,CASSEQGQGKNEQYF
-,TRBJ2-3,TRBD2,TRBV7-7,TGTGCCAGCAGCTTAGGAGCGGGAGGGCAAGATACGCAGTATTTT,CASSLGAGGQDTQYF
-,TRBJ2-1,-,TRBV5-8,TGTGCCAGCAGCTTGGTAGGCGCCTCGGGATACAATGAGCAGTTCTTC,CASSLVGASGYNEQFF
-,TRBJ2-2,TRBD2,TRBV19,TGTGCCAGCCGAACAACCGGGACTAGTTTAATGGATCGCACCGGGGAGCTGTTTTTT,CASRTTGTSLMDRTGELFF
-,TRBJ1-1,-,TRBV11-3,TGTGCCAGCAGCTTACGGACAGTCGGCGGTGAAGCTTTCTTT,CASSLRTVGGEAFF
once,TRBJ2-7,-,TRBV14,TGTGCCAGCAGCCAAGGCGGGACCGTACCCTACGAGCAGTACTTC,CASSQGGTVPYEQYF
few,TRBJ2-7,TRBD2,TRBV27,TGTGCCAGCAGTCTGACGGGACTAGCGAGACATTACGAGCAGTACTTC,CASSLTGLARHYEQYF
-,TRBJ1-3,TRBD1,TRBV6-1,TGTGCCAGCAGTGCTTCAGCCGGGACAGGCTCTGGAAACACCATATATTTT,CASSASAGTGSGNTIYF
-,TRBJ2-7,-,TRBV28,TGTGCCAGCAGTTTCCAGGGAATGGTTAACTTC,CASSFQGMVNF
-,TRBJ2-1,TRBD2,TRBV9,TGTGCCAGCAGCGTAGCGGGAGGGCCTACCTACAATGAGCAGTTCTTC,CASSVAGGPTYNEQFF
-,TRBJ2-3,TRBD2,TRBV2,TGTGCCACCACTAGCGGATACACAGATACGCAGTATTTT,CATTSGYTDTQYF
-,TRBJ2-1,TRBD2,TRBV19,TGTGCCAGTAGTATCCCGCTAGCGGGCGCCTACAATGAGCAGTTCTTC,CASSIPLAGAYNEQFF